The 19 T cell receptor beta chains below all came from one sample that was sequenced in a study of beta chain features in type 1 diabetes. Reverse transcribing all isolated RNA meant expressed TCRB transcripts were sequenced. Sequencing used immunoSEQ multiplex PCR; TCRdb keeps in-frame clones, though not all of them. The top ten hold approximately 0.44% of the sample, which has over 300,000 clones, 7% to 9% seen once. Material for sequencing was central memory CD4+ T cells from blood. These receptors were taken from a woman between 18 and 29 years old in good health.

CDR3 residues: CASSLVSAQDTQYF. CDR3 bases: TGCGCCAGCAGCTTGGTGTCCGCCCAAGATACGCAGTATTTT. The chain couples TRBV5-1 to TRBJ2-3; D is uncertain. The CDR3 is made up of 14 amino acids. V lost 0 bases, J lost 5 bases, and 10 bases lay in between. Germline V gene sequence: CDR1 SGHRS, CDR2 YFSETQ.

This sequence joins TRBV6-5 and TRBJ2-1; TRBD2 aligns across 8 bases. Germline loops: CDR1 MNHEY, CDR2 SVGAGI. This CDR3 is 12 amino acids long. With 5 bases clipped from V and 14 bases from J, the junction kept 8 bases outside the gene matches. The CDR3 region has the DNA TGTGCCAGCAGTCATCCCCTAGCGGGCGAGTTCTTC. Protein product: CASSHPLAGEFF.

This clone was found a few times. This chain uses TRBV18 with TRBJ2-2, with TRBD1 as a possible D gene (5 bases). V was clipped by 2 bases and J by 6 bases, with 7 bases between them. The CDR3 totals 13 residues. The germline V gene encodes CDR1 KGHSH and CDR2 LQKENI. In nucleotides, the CDR3 is TGTGCCAGCTCACCAAGGGGCCCCGGGGAGCTGTTTTTT. Translated: CASSPRGPGELFF.

J is TRBJ1-1 and V is TRBV10-2; D remains unclear. V gave up 8 bases and J gave up 0 bases, with 7 bases separating them. Germline V gene data show CDR1 as WSHSY and CDR2 as SAAADI. The CDR3 spans 12 residues. The CDR3 sequence is CASHSLNTEAFF. CDR3 DNA sequence: TGCGCCAGCCACAGCTTGAACACTGAAGCTTTCTTT.

This clone occurred many times. This chain connects TRBV5-4 to TRBJ2-2; possible D gene TRBD1, 5 bases. The CDR3 loop spans 13 amino acids. Trimming left V 2 bases short and J 6 bases short, with 8 bases between. CDR1 is SGHNT and CDR2 is YYREEE in the germline V gene (reference sequence). Written as DNA, the CDR3 is TGTGCCAGCAGCTTCGACAGATCCGGGGAGCTGTTTTTT. Its protein is CASSFDRSGELFF.

The V gene is TRBV5-1, the J gene TRBJ2-6; unclear D gene. The germline V gene has CDR1 SGHRS and CDR2 YFSETQ. V was clipped by 1 base and J by 0 bases, with 5 bases between them. The CDR3 covers 15 residues. Written as DNA, the CDR3 is TGCGCCAGCAGCTTGACTCCCTCTGGGGCCAACGTCCTGACTTTC. Protein sequence: CASSLTPSGANVLTF.

The V call is TRBV7-3, the J call TRBJ2-2; D not resolved. CDR3 length equals 13 residues. CDR1 is SGHTA and CDR2 is FQGTGA in the germline V gene. The ends were cut back, 3 bases at V and 1 base at J, with 3 bases in the middle. The chain's CDR3 is CASSLENTGELFF. The CDR3 DNA follows: TGTGCCAGCAGCTTGGAGAACACCGGGGAGCTGTTTTTT.

The chain carries TRBV4-2 and TRBJ2-6; D possibly corresponds to TRBD1 (6 bases). CDR1 is LGHNA and CDR2 is YNFKEQ in the germline V gene. V lost 0 bases and J lost 4, with 22 bases in between. The CDR3 is 20 amino acids. CDR3 sequence reads: CASSQDRPRGSLLGANVLTF. DNA of the CDR3: TGTGCCAGCAGCCAAGATAGGCCAAGGGGGTCACTTCTAGGGGCCAACGTCCTGACTTTC.

The chain links TRBV28 to TRBJ1-2; D is unresolved. The V gene's germline CDR1 is MDHEN and CDR2 SYDVKM. V shed 1 base and J shed 5 bases, with 5 bases lying between them. This CDR3 spans 12 amino acids. The CDR3 nucleotides are TGTGCCAGCAGTTTATTACGATATGGCTACACCTTC. This gives the protein CASSLLRYGYTF.

The J gene is TRBJ1-1, the V gene TRBV18; TRBD1 matches at 7 bases. The CDR3 sequence is 17 residues long. Germline lookup yields CDR1 KGHSH and CDR2 LQKENI. Trimming at V came to 0 bases and at J to 2 bases, leaving 9 bases not matched to a gene. This CDR3 reads CASSPPGRGLGNTEAFF. CDR3 DNA sequence: TGTGCCAGCTCACCACCGGGGAGGGGGCTCGGTAACACTGAAGCTTTCTTT. The whole variable domain, filled in from reference TRBV18 and TRBJ1-1, reads NAGVMQNPRHLVRRRGQEARLRCSPMKGHSHVYWYRQLPEEGLKFMVYLQKENIIDESGMPKERFSAEFPKEGPSILRIQQVVRGDSAAYFCASSPPGRGLGNTEAFFGQGTRLTVV.

This clone showed up just a few times. The V gene is TRBV18, the J gene TRBJ1-5, with D uncertain. V was cut by 5 bases and J by 7 bases, with 18 bases left in between. Looked up from germline, CDR1 is KGHSH and CDR2 is LQKENI. This CDR3 has 15 residues. CDR3: CASSNAGPSGQPQHF. The CDR3 nucleotides are TGTGCCAGCTCAAATGCCGGGCCCTCGGGGCAGCCCCAGCATTTT.

This chain joins TRBV9 and TRBJ1-2; D is unresolved. The V gene's germline CDR1 is SGDLS and CDR2 YYNGEE. The CDR3 covers 13 residues. Trimming stripped 5 bases from V and 2 bases from J, with 10 bases between. The CDR3 DNA reads TGTGCCAGCAGTACAATGGGGAACTATGGCTACACCTTC. Its translation: CASSTMGNYGYTF.

This clone turned up a few times. The genes are TRBV5-1 and TRBJ2-1, with 10 bases identical to TRBD2. The V gene end was trimmed by 6 bases and the J gene end by 2 bases; junction bases not matched to a gene: 8. This CDR3 has 16 residues. Germline V gives CDR1 SGHRS, CDR2 YFSETQ. CDR3 DNA sequence: TGCGCCAGCATGCCTAGCGGGAGTAGTACCTACAATGAGCAGTTCTTC. Amino acids: CASMPSGSSTYNEQFF.

The rearrangement links TRBV18 to TRBJ2-3; 9 nucleotides line up with TRBD2. Germline CDR1 is KGHSH and CDR2 is LQKENI. V dropped 2 bases and J dropped 6; count of bases not matched to a gene: 6. This CDR3 spans 15 amino acids. The DNA for the CDR3 is TGTGCCAGCTCACCAGGGTCTACTAGCGGGGATACGCAGTATTTT. It translates to CASSPGSTSGDTQYF. Based on the CDR3 plus reference TRBV18 and TRBJ2-3, the full variable domain is NAGVMQNPRHLVRRRGQEARLRCSPMKGHSHVYWYRQLPEEGLKFMVYLQKENIIDESGMPKERFSAEFPKEGPSILRIQQVVRGDSAAYFCASSPGSTSGDTQYFGPGTRLTVL.

This clone has more than one count but fewer than ten. This chain uses TRBV29-1 with TRBJ2-7; 11 bases align to TRBD2. Germline CDR1 SQVTM, CDR2 ANQGSEA. CDR3 size: 17 residues. V lost 3 bases, J lost 6 bases, and 16 bases stayed unmatched. This CDR3 reads CSVELLGPTSGIGEQYF. The CDR3 DNA reads TGCAGCGTTGAGTTACTAGGCCCGACTAGCGGGATCGGCGAGCAGTACTTC.

This clone has only a few counts. The V and J genes are TRBV11-1 and TRBJ2-1; TRBD1 matches 7 bases. The J segment lost 8 bases and the V segment lost 4 bases, leaving 14 bases of the junction unmatched. The CDR3 covers 16 residues. The V gene's germline CDR1 is SGHAT and CDR2 FQDESV (reference sequence). CDR3 nucleotide sequence: TGTGCCAGCAGCTATCTCCGGGACAGCGCTGGTGATGAGCAGTTCTTC. It is translated as CASSYLRDSAGDEQFF.

A few counts support this clone. This chain joins TRBV4-1 and TRBJ1-3, with D uncertain. V was pared by 0 bases and J by 2 bases, with 8 bases between. CDR3 size: 15 residues. CDR1 is MGHRA, CDR2 YSYEKL, per germline. CDR3 residues: CASSQDEHTGNTIYF. In DNA form, the CDR3 reads TGCGCCAGCAGCCAAGATGAGCATACTGGAAACACCATATATTTT.

This clone was counted between two and nine times. The chain is built from TRBV21-1 and TRBJ1-2. TRBV21-1 is assigned pseudogene status. The CDR3 is 11 residues long. This CDR3 reads CASSKEMGYTF. DNA of the CDR3: TGTGCCAGCAGCAAAGAGATGGGCTACACCTTC.

This clone turned up a few times. This chain connects TRBV15 to TRBJ2-2; 7 positions match TRBD2. The germline gives CDR1 LNHNV, CDR2 YYDKDF (reference sequence). The V segment lost 3 bases and the J segment 4 bases; nucleotides outside the gene matches: 5. This CDR3 has 15 amino acids. Here the CDR3 reads CATSSGIAGTGELFF. The CDR3 coding sequence is TGTGCCACCAGCAGTGGTATAGCGGGCACCGGGGAGCTGTTTTTT.